The 21 T cell receptor beta chains given below trace back to one sample, sequenced in a study of cytomegalovirus exposure and HLA in healthy donors. The PCR had 60 Vbeta and 13 Jbeta primers. Method: immunoSEQ multiplex PCR; TCRdb's copy keeps in-frame clones and lacks some. The table records nearly 65,000 clones, roughly two thirds of them present only once. Sequenced input: PBMCs. All receptors derive from a man in his fifties in good health and CMV-seronegative.

This clone was seen a few times. This chain links TRBV10-3 with TRBJ1-2; no clear D gene. CDR3 length: 13 amino acids. Trimming took off 0 bases at V and 7 bases at J, with 9 bases between the two ends. Germline CDR1 ENHRY, CDR2 SYGVKD. The DNA for the CDR3 is TGTGCCATCAGTGAGTCCTCAAACATTGGCTACACCTTC. It encodes CAISESSNIGYTF.

The chain recombines TRBV19 with TRBJ1-4; 8 nucleotides match TRBD1. CDR3 size: 15 residues. Germline lookup yields CDR1 LNHDA and CDR2 SQIVND (reference sequence). V lost 4 bases to trimming and J lost 8 bases; unmatched junction nucleotides: 9. Here the CDR3 DNA reads TGTGCCAGTAGTAAAAAAGACAGGGGCGGCGAAAAACTGTTTTTT. Translating it yields CASSKKDRGGEKLFF.

The genes are TRBV5-1 and TRBJ2-7; TRBD1 might be the D (6 bases). The germline CDR1 and CDR2 sequences are SGHRS and YFSETQ. CDR3 length: 12 residues. The V and J ends lost 7 bases and 5 bases respectively, with 13 bases between them. Here the CDR3 reads CASSYQGHEQYF. For the CDR3, the DNA is TGCGCCAGCTCCTACCAGGGGCACGAGCAGTACTTC.

The genes are TRBV5-6 and TRBJ2-3; no clear D gene. Germline V gene sequence: CDR1 SGHDT, CDR2 YYEEEE. Trimming cost V 2 bases and J 5 bases, with 6 bases left between them. The CDR3 is 12 residues long. CDR3 DNA sequence: TGTGCCAGCAGCTTTTCGGGAGATACGCAGTATTTT. It codes for CASSFSGDTQYF.

The chain has TRBV27 and TRBJ2-1; 11 nucleotides match TRBD2. The junction had 10 bases not matched to a gene; V was cut back by 4 bases and J by 5 bases. Per germline, CDR1 MNHEY and CDR2 SMNVEV (reference sequence). The CDR3 covers 17 residues. The CDR3 DNA sequence: TGTGCCAGCAGTTCCGCTACTAGCGGGGGCTGGGACAATGAGCAGTTCTTC. Translation: CASSSATSGGWDNEQFF.

V and J are TRBV9 and TRBJ2-2; 7 bases agree with TRBD1. CDR3 length equals 14 residues. CDR1 is SGDLS and CDR2 is YYNGEE in the germline V gene. V lost 4 bases, J lost 5 bases, and 5 bases stayed unmatched. The CDR3 nucleotides are TGTGCCAGCAGCTTGACAGGGCAGACCGGGGAGCTGTTTTTT. This encodes CASSLTGQTGELFF.

The rearrangement joins TRBV5-1 to TRBJ1-2, with D uncertain. The CDR3 spans 15 residues. The V and J ends lost 4 bases and 5 bases respectively, with 18 bases between them. Germline V gene sequence: CDR1 SGHRS, CDR2 YFSETQ. The CDR3 here is CASSLAGKGGYGYTF. In DNA, the CDR3 is TGCGCCAGCAGCCTCGCCGGAAAGGGAGGATATGGCTACACCTTC. Using reference TRBV5-1 and TRBJ1-2 for the parts outside the CDR3, the full variable domain is KAGVTQTPRYLIKTRGQQVTLSCSPISGHRSVSWYQQTPGQGLQFLFEYFSETQRNKGNFPGRFSGRQFSNSRSEMNVSTLELGDSALYLCASSLAGKGGYGYTFGSGTRLTVV.

The chain carries TRBV6-5 and TRBJ1-2; D is possibly TRBD1 (5 bases). The germline gives CDR1 MNHEY, CDR2 SVGAGI. There are 13 residues in the CDR3. The ends were cut back, 6 bases at V and 4 bases at J, with 12 bases in the middle. The CDR3 DNA reads TGTGCCAGCAGGAAGACAGCGACCTATGGCTACACCTTC. Translating it yields CASRKTATYGYTF.

This clone was counted a single time. The J gene is TRBJ2-1, the V gene TRBV6-5; 11 nucleotides agree with TRBD1. The CDR3 has 15 amino acids. Trimming cost V 2 bases and J 8 bases; bases outside gene matches: 5. Germline lookup yields CDR1 MNHEY and CDR2 SVGAGI. The CDR3 sequence: CASSYRDRGFHEQFF. The CDR3 DNA reads as TGTGCCAGCAGTTACAGGGACAGGGGGTTTCATGAGCAGTTCTTC.

V usage is TRBV19 and J usage is TRBJ1-1; 11 bases fit TRBD1. The trim removed 3 bases at V and 6 bases at J, leaving 6 bases unmatched. The CDR3 runs to 15 residues. CDR1 is LNHDA, CDR2 SQIVND, per germline (reference sequence). The DNA of the CDR3 is TGTGCCAGTAGTATTTTGGGGACAGGGGGATCTGAAGCTTTCTTT. It encodes CASSILGTGGSEAFF.

The rearrangement links TRBV28 to TRBJ2-3; TRBD2 matches at 15 bases. The CDR3 loop spans 18 amino acids. The germline V gene has CDR1 MDHEN and CDR2 SYDVKM. V trimming: 6 bases; J trimming: 0 bases; junction bases outside the gene matches: 7. This CDR3 reads CASSMGTSGGYSTDTQYF. CDR3 sequence (DNA): TGTGCCAGCAGCATGGGGACTAGCGGGGGGTATAGCACAGATACGCAGTATTTT.

V gene TRBV7-3 combines with J gene TRBJ2-1; 11 nucleotides agree with TRBD2. CDR1 SGHTA and CDR2 FQGTGA come from the germline V gene. V lost 5 bases, J lost 2 bases, and 8 bases stayed unmatched. The CDR3 consists of 17 residues. CDR3 nucleotide sequence: TGTGCCAGCAGCCGACTCCCGACTAGCGGGGCCTACAATGAGCAGTTCTTC. Translating gives CASSRLPTSGAYNEQFF.

Concerning this clone: The germline gene is not matched at one end of the junction; a read error may be the cause. The CDR3 DNA reads as TGCGCCAGCAGGTTGGGACAGGCAGCCAAAAACATTCAGTACTTC. Its translation: CASRLGQAAKNIQYF. This chain connects TRBV5-1 to TRBJ2-4, with 8 nucleotides matching TRBD1. CDR3 length equals 15 residues. The germline CDR1 and CDR2 sequences are SGHRS and YFSETQ.

This clone was seen more than once but under ten times. The chain carries TRBV6-6 and TRBJ2-1, with D maybe TRBD2 (5 bases). This CDR3 is 12 amino acids long. V lost 2 bases and J lost 7, with 6 bases in between. CDR1 and CDR2 (germline): MNHNY, SVGAGI (reference sequence). CDR3 amino acids: CASSYVANEQFF. CDR3 in DNA: TGTGCCAGCAGTTACGTAGCGAATGAGCAGTTCTTC.

The J gene is TRBJ2-1, the V gene TRBV10-3; 10 bases agree with TRBD2. CDR1 and CDR2 from the germline V gene are ENHRY and SYGVKD. Trimming removed 11 bases from V and 10 bases from J; junction bases left unmatched: 11. The CDR3 has 13 amino acids. CDR3 DNA: TGTGCCTCAGGACTAGCGGAGGGGCGGGAGCAGTTCTTC. It specifies CASGLAEGREQFF.

The chain uses TRBV6-5 and TRBJ2-7; no firm D call. The germline V gene encodes CDR1 MNHEY and CDR2 SVGAGI. The CDR3 runs to 14 residues. V was pared by 3 bases and J by 0 bases, with 9 bases between. DNA of the CDR3: TGTGCCAGCAGTTATTACGGTCGCTCCTACGAGCAGTACTTC. It specifies CASSYYGRSYEQYF.

The genes are TRBV7-9 and TRBJ2-7; 7 bases agree with TRBD2. The CDR3 consists of 14 residues. Losses at the gene ends were 0 bases for V and 4 bases for J; bases not matched to a gene: 3. Looked up from germline, CDR1 is SEHNR and CDR2 is FQNEAQ (reference sequence). Here the CDR3 DNA reads TGTGCCAGCAGCTTAGCGGGGGGGAATTACGAGCAGTACTTC. Its translation: CASSLAGGNYEQYF.

The CDR3 protein is CASSLGVTYEQYF. The CDR3 coding sequence is TGTGCCAGCAGCCTCGGAGTCACCTACGAGCAGTACTTC. V is TRBV16 and J is TRBJ2-7; no definite D call. Trimming stripped 4 bases from V and 2 bases from J, with 9 bases between. This CDR3 has 13 residues. Germline CDR1 is KGHSY and CDR2 is FQNENV. The whole variable domain, filled in from reference TRBV16 and TRBJ2-7, reads GEEVAQTPKHLVRGEGQKAKLYCAPIKGHSYVFWYQQVLKNEFKFLISFQNENVFDETGMPKERFSAKCLPNSPCSLEIQATKLEDSAVYFCASSLGVTYEQYFGPGTRLTVT.

In this sample, this clone turned up once. This chain uses TRBV7-9 with TRBJ2-1; TRBD2 matches at 8 bases. The germline CDR1 and CDR2 sequences are SEHNR and FQNEAQ (reference sequence). This CDR3 comprises 14 residues. The J segment lost 9 bases and the V segment lost 10 bases, leaving 14 bases of the junction unmatched. The CDR3 bases are TGTGCCACCAAACGGGGGGGTGAGCAGGGTGAGCAGTTCTTC. Amino acid sequence: CATKRGGEQGEQFF.

The chain is built from TRBV9 and TRBJ2-7; TRBD1 matches at 10 bases. CDR1 and CDR2 (germline): SGDLS, YYNGEE. The J segment lost 9 bases and the V segment lost 0 bases, leaving 12 bases of the junction unmatched. The length of the CDR3 is 16 residues. The CDR3 is CASSVGGTGDPRGQYF. Written as DNA, the CDR3 is TGTGCCAGCAGCGTAGGTGGGACAGGGGACCCTCGCGGGCAGTACTTC. The whole variable domain, filled in from reference TRBV9 and TRBJ2-7, reads DSGVTQTPKHLITATGQRVTLRCSPRSGDLSVYWYQQSLDQGLQFLIQYYNGEERAKGNILERFSAQQFPDLHSELNLSSLELGDSALYFCASSVGGTGDPRGQYFGPGTRLTVT.

The rearrangement links TRBV9 to TRBJ2-7, with 10 positions matching TRBD2. Germline trimming cut 5 bases from V and 6 bases from J; bases unmatched to any gene: 11. Germline CDR1 is SGDLS and CDR2 is YYNGEE. The CDR3 is 15 residues long. The CDR3 DNA sequence: TGTGCCAGCAGTCCCAGCGGGGGGGCTCGAGTCGAGCAGTACTTC. Translation gives CASSPSGGARVEQYF.